This record covers a single TCR beta chain. This record comes from a study of Ad26.COV2.S vaccination and SARS-CoV-2 variants. Across the study: A participant enrolled in the COV1001 Ad26.COV2.S trial arm provided the sample.

Treatment meaning: approximately 18 received Ad26.COV2.S at low or high dose, single or two shots; 5 received placebo; per-sample allocation not given. Sampling was done on day 63 after the first vaccine or placebo injection. In Boston, an adult donor aged 18-55 years took part. Some clones are missing from TCRdb's copy, which holds only in-frame ones; the method was immunoSEQ multiplex PCR. The table lists more than 250,000 clones, approximately 89% of them singletons, with approximately 3.4% in the top ten. This CDR3 contains 14 residues. Trimming cost V 6 bases and J 8 bases; bases outside gene matches: 7. CDR1 and CDR2 from the germline V gene are SQVTM and ANQGSEA.

The V and J genes are TRBV29-1 and TRBJ2-1, with 13 bases that match TRBD2. The source of this sequence is a person aged 18-65 years who received the Ad26.COV2.S COVID-19 vaccine or a placebo. Sequencing was performed on peripheral blood, taken in a trial of Ad26.COV2.S vaccine versus placebo. CDR3 sequence: CSVSTSGGSHEQFF. As DNA, the CDR3 is TGCAGCGTATCGACTAGCGGGGGGAGTCATGAGCAGTTCTTC.